This TCR beta chain was identified during a study of breast tumors, draining lymph nodes, adjacent tissues. General study findings and limits: Tumor T cell lymph node origin was a supported hypothesis, not proven. Tumors had less TCR diversity than lymph nodes, more than nontumor tissue. Luminal-like breast cancer showed significantly higher tumor–nontumor repertoire similarity than basal-like.

V was pared by 9 bases and J by 0 bases, with 10 bases between. In germline, CDR1 is SGDLS, CDR2 YYNGEE. This CDR3 region has 14 residues. TCRdb re-derived calls from the multiplex PCR reads in MiXCR, one entry per CDR3 protein. This repertoire shows about 60,000 distinct CDR3 sequences, approximately 57% found once; its top ten account for roughly a fifth. Turning to this clonotype: What it binds is not known.

The clonotype originates from a female donor with breast cancer. Some clones in this sample may be carry-over from other donors' samples. This chain connects TRBV9 to TRBJ2-6; no definite D call. The specimen sequenced was breast tumor tissue. CDR3 DNA sequence: TGTGCCATCCCGCCGGGCTCTGGGGCCAACGTCCTGACTTTC. As protein: CAIPPGSGANVLTF.